Listed below are T cell receptor beta chains from one sample, sequenced in a study of CD8 T cells in ankylosing spondylitis. MiXCR was run by TCRdb on the 5' RACE reads, yielding one entry per CDR3 protein. The repertoire holds fewer than 500,000 distinct CDR3 sequences, with about 25% as singletons. Specimen: blood, either unsorted or a sorted T cell fraction (not recorded which). The receptor set was obtained from a male donor with ankylosing spondylitis. CDR3s include the opening cysteine and the closing phenylalanine or tryptophan. D genes are given only for firm matches. Some rows mark clone size as missing; the rest say once, few, many or name a class of expanded clone.

j_call | v_call | d_call | clone_size | cdr3_aa | cdr3_nt
TRBJ1-4 | TRBV20-1 | NA | NA | CSARRTATNEKLFF | TGCAGTGCTAGACGCACAGCAACTAATGAAAAACTGTTTTTT
TRBJ1-1 | TRBV3-1 | TRBD1 | NA | CASSQDSRGQNTEAFF | TGTGCCAGCAGCCAAGATAGTAGGGGGCAGAACACTGAAGCTTTCTTT
TRBJ2-1 | TRBV19 | TRBD1 | NA | CASSKDRGPYNEQFF | TGTGCCAGTAGTAAGGACAGGGGACCTTACAATGAGCAGTTCTTC
TRBJ1-2 | TRBV24-1 | TRBD1 | NA | CATSDPRTGGVGYTF | TGTGCCACCAGTGATCCTCGGACAGGGGGCGTAGGCTACACCTTC
TRBJ2-1 | TRBV7-2 | TRBD2 | few | CASSGTSGRARNNEQFF | TGTGCCAGCAGCGGTACTAGCGGGAGGGCCAGGAACAATGAGCAGTTCTTC
TRBJ2-2 | TRBV27 | TRBD1 | NA | CASSPWVGGHTGELFF | TGTGCCAGCAGTCCCTGGGTAGGGGGCCACACCGGGGAGCTGTTTTTT
TRBJ1-4 | TRBV7-9 | TRBD1 | few | CASSDTGVREKLFF | TGTGCCAGCAGCGACACAGGGGTTCGGGAAAAACTGTTTTTT
TRBJ1-4 | TRBV20-1 | TRBD1 | NA | CSARDPTGVGEKLFF | TGCAGTGCTAGAGACCCGACAGGGGTAGGGGAAAAACTGTTTTTT
TRBJ2-1 | TRBV7-2 | NA | NA | CASSLATTGVEQFF | TGTGCCAGCAGCTTAGCCACTACGGGCGTTGAGCAGTTCTTC
TRBJ1-1 | TRBV12-3/TRBV12-4 | TRBD1 | few | CASSLVWQGGFSATEAFF | TGTGCCAGCAGTTTAGTGTGGCAGGGGGGATTTTCGGCGACTGAAGCTTTCTTT
TRBJ2-7 | TRBV6-1 | NA | many | CASSELGGGFYEQYF | TGTGCCAGCAGTGAATTGGGTGGAGGCTTCTACGAGCAGTACTTC
TRBJ2-4 | TRBV7-9 | NA | NA | CASSLNRDATQYF | TGTGCCAGCAGCTTAAACAGGGATGCAACTCAGTACTTC
TRBJ2-7 | TRBV2 | TRBD2 | NA | CASSVPAGEGSYEQYF | TGTGCCAGCAGTGTACCAGCGGGAGAGGGGTCCTACGAGCAGTACTTC
TRBJ2-1 | TRBV7-9 | NA | few | CASSLGRAPWLF | TGTGCCAGCAGCTTAGGCCGTGCCCCTTGGCTCTTC
TRBJ1-1 | TRBV29-1 | TRBD1 | NA | CSVEAATGGTEAFF | TGCAGCGTTGAAGCCGCGACAGGGGGCACTGAAGCTTTCTTT
TRBJ2-7 | TRBV7-9 | TRBD2 | few | CASSLGGTSSYEQYF | TGTGCCAGCAGCTTAGGGGGGACTAGCAGCTACGAGCAGTACTTC
TRBJ1-6 | TRBV7-2 | NA | NA | CASSLVGPPNSPLHF | TGTGCCAGCAGCTTAGTGGGACCTCCCAATTCACCCCTCCACTTT
TRBJ2-1 | TRBV15 | NA | NA | CATSSFRGVGNEQFF | TGTGCCACCAGCAGCTTCAGGGGGGTTGGGAATGAGCAGTTCTTC
TRBJ1-5 | TRBV12-3/TRBV12-4 | NA | few | CASSPAPDLPQHF | TGTGCCAGCAGCCCGGCTCCGGACCTGCCCCAGCATTTT
TRBJ2-5 | TRBV9 | NA | many | CASSPGWGRGTQYF | TGTGCCAGCAGCCCCGGATGGGGTCGAGGGACCCAGTACTTC
TRBJ2-1 | TRBV27 | TRBD1 | many | CASDPGGLTNEQFF | TGTGCCAGCGATCCAGGGGGCCTGACCAATGAGCAGTTCTTC
TRBJ1-5 | TRBV12-3/TRBV12-4 | TRBD1 | NA | CASSLDTGGYQPQHF | TGTGCCAGCAGTTTAGATACAGGGGGATATCAGCCCCAGCATTTT
TRBJ1-4 | TRBV7-2 | NA | NA | CASSPGGNGEKLFF | TGTGCCAGCAGCCCCGGGGGCAATGGTGAAAAACTGTTTTTT
TRBJ2-1 | TRBV4-2 | TRBD2 | few | CASSQTLAGGTHNEQFF | TGTGCCAGCAGCCAGACCTTAGCGGGAGGGACCCACAATGAGCAGTTCTTC
TRBJ2-3 | TRBV12-3/TRBV12-4 | NA | NA | CASSFWSQGRTSTDTQYF | TGTGCCAGCAGTTTTTGGAGTCAGGGTAGAACTAGCACAGATACGCAGTATTTT
TRBJ1-3 | TRBV14 | NA | once | CASSQVSGTGNTIYF | TGTGCCAGCAGCCAAGTATCCGGGACTGGAAACACCATATATTTT
TRBJ2-5 | TRBV3-1 | TRBD2 | few | CASSHMGLAGGQETQYF | TGTGCCAGCAGCCACATGGGACTAGCGGGAGGACAAGAGACCCAGTACTTC
TRBJ2-3 | TRBV20-1 | NA | NA | CSARDSERGDTQYF | TGCAGTGCTCGTGATAGCGAAAGGGGAGATACGCAGTATTTT
TRBJ2-1 | TRBV6-2/TRBV6-3 | TRBD2 | few | CASSSGLAVGQFF | TGTGCCAGCAGTTCCGGACTAGCGGTAGGGCAGTTCTTC
TRBJ2-4 | TRBV29-1 | NA | NA | CSARPTATFDKNIQYF | TGCAGCGCTAGACCGACAGCAACCTTTGACAAAAACATTCAGTACTTC
TRBJ2-3 | TRBV20-1 | NA | NA | CSARAGLDTQYF | TGCAGTGCTAGAGCCGGGCTTGATACGCAGTATTTT
TRBJ2-1 | TRBV5-4 | NA | few | CASSLSTSSYNEQFF | TGTGCCAGCAGCCTTAGCACCTCCTCCTACAATGAGCAGTTCTTC
TRBJ1-2 | TRBV4-1 | TRBD1 | NA | CASRSLQGASGYTF | TGCGCCAGCAGGTCATTACAGGGGGCAAGTGGCTACACCTTC
TRBJ2-7 | TRBV20-1 | NA | NA | CSARAQALYEQYF | TGCAGTGCTAGAGCACAAGCTCTCTACGAGCAGTACTTC
TRBJ2-5 | TRBV10-3 | TRBD2 | few | CAISDEGVAGFQETQYF | TGTGCCATCAGTGATGAGGGGGTAGCGGGGTTCCAAGAGACCCAGTACTTC
TRBJ2-3 | TRBV12-3/TRBV12-4 | NA | NA | CASSYVDTQYF | TGTGCCAGCAGTTATGTAGATACGCAGTATTTT
TRBJ2-3 | TRBV29-1 | TRBD2 | few | CSVEGAGGKDTQYF | TGCAGCGTTGAGGGGGCGGGAGGGAAAGATACGCAGTATTTT
TRBJ2-5 | TRBV6-2/TRBV6-3 | NA | few | CASSLLGGKTQYF | TGTGCCAGCAGTTTGCTGGGTGGGAAGACCCAGTACTTC
TRBJ2-1 | TRBV29-1 | TRBD2 | NA | CSVGGLANEQFF | TGCAGCGTTGGGGGACTAGCGAATGAGCAGTTCTTC
TRBJ1-2 | TRBV30 | TRBD1 | few | CAWGTGYGYTF | TGTGCCTGGGGGACAGGGTACGGCTACACCTTC
TRBJ2-3 | TRBV6-4 | TRBD2 | few | CASSEDASGRSTDTQYF | TGTGCCAGCAGTGAGGATGCTAGCGGGAGGAGCACAGATACGCAGTATTTT
TRBJ1-1 | TRBV7-2 | NA | few | CASSLGLRSEAFF | TGTGCCAGCAGCCTGGGCCTCCGGTCTGAAGCTTTCTTT
TRBJ2-5 | TRBV7-7 | TRBD2 | NA | CASSPGLAGPYQETQYF | TGTGCCAGCAGCCCGGGACTAGCGGGCCCCTATCAAGAGACCCAGTACTTC
TRBJ1-1 | TRBV5-4 | TRBD1 | NA | CASSFQGGGTEAFF | TGTGCCAGCAGCTTTCAGGGGGGAGGCACTGAAGCTTTCTTT
TRBJ2-1 | TRBV6-1 | TRBD1 | NA | CASKRRGTGANNEQFF | TGTGCCAGCAAACGACGGGGGACAGGAGCCAACAATGAGCAGTTCTTC
TRBJ1-2 | TRBV19 | NA | NA | CASSISGNYGYTF | TGTGCCAGTAGTATATCAGGGAACTATGGCTACACCTTC
TRBJ1-2 | TRBV24-1 | NA | many | CATSGPQTYGYTF | TGTGCCACCAGTGGCCCGCAAACTTATGGCTACACCTTC
TRBJ2-4 | TRBV5-1 | NA | NA | CASSLGPDPAKNIQYF | TGCGCCAGCAGCTTAGGGCCAGACCCAGCCAAAAACATTCAGTACTTC
TRBJ1-1 | TRBV4-1 | NA | NA | CASSQEARGWTEAFF | TGCGCCAGCAGCCAAGAGGCCAGGGGCTGGACTGAAGCTTTCTTT